Following are 30 T cell receptor beta chains from one sample sequenced in a study of cytotoxic CD8 clonotypes in ibrutinib-treated CLL (dated by TCRdb to the early 2020s). The sample's time point label, in plain terms: about a year on ibrutinib. Library construction relied on the immunoSEQ multiplex PCR assay. In its TCRdb copy, this immuneACCESS table keeps in-frame sequences only and misses some clones. Where compared with another copy, unresolved V genes explain less than half of these, and the others have no known cause. This sample gives roughly 220,000 clones in total; roughly 65% of them show up just once. 5.5% to 6% of the sample goes to the ten largest clones. The sample consisted of PBMCs, taken after 12 months of ibrutinib treatment. The origin of the receptors is a human donor with chronic lymphocytic leukemia.

The rearrangement uses TRBV30 and TRBJ1-5; 10 bases map to TRBD1. The CDR3 length is 18 residues. The germline V gene has CDR1 GTSNPN and CDR2 SVGIG (reference sequence). The junction had 10 bases not matched to a gene; V was cut back by 1 base and J by 1 base. This CDR3 is CAWSAGTGVPLSNQPQHF. The CDR3 DNA follows: TGTGCCTGGAGTGCCGGGACAGGGGTCCCTTTGAGCAATCAGCCCCAGCATTTT.

This chain links TRBV30 with TRBJ1-3; D gene uncertain. The V end lost 4 bases, the J end lost 0 bases, and 10 bases lay between the germline ends. This CDR3 is built from 14 residues. Germline V CDR1 and CDR2: GTSNPN, SVGIG (reference sequence). In DNA form, the CDR3 reads TGTGCCTGGAATCGGCAGTTCTCTGGAAACACCATATATTTT. Encoded protein: CAWNRQFSGNTIYF.

Concerning this clone itself: The limits of the CDR3 on the DNA are not certain, so only TCRdb's listed CDR3 is given. The chain links TRBV27 to TRBJ2-2; TRBD2 is the table's D call and was not checked against the DNA. The germline V gene has CDR1 MNHEY and CDR2 SMNVEV (reference sequence). The CDR3 region is 17 residues in length, termini included. CDR3 residues: CASSFLETSLNTGELFF.

This rearrangement joins TRBV30 to TRBJ1-4, with D possibly matching TRBD1 (5 bases). V was shortened by 2 bases and J by 8 bases, with 12 bases between the two germline ends. Germline-derived CDR1 and CDR2 are GTSNPN and SVGIG (reference sequence). The CDR3 contains 13 residues. The CDR3 protein is CAWSPGGWEKLFF. DNA for the CDR3: TGTGCCTGGAGTCCGGGGGGTTGGGAAAAACTGTTTTTT.

The rearrangement links TRBV9 to TRBJ2-1; 10 nucleotides line up with TRBD1. J lost 1 base, V lost 3 bases, and 10 bases had no gene match. Germline CDR1 is SGDLS and CDR2 is YYNGEE. The CDR3 spans 18 residues. CDR3 DNA: TGTGCCAGCAGCGGAGGGACAGGGGTTGGTATATCCTACAATGAGCAGTTCTTC. It encodes CASSGGTGVGISYNEQFF.

V is TRBV27 and J is TRBJ2-1, with TRBD1 matching over 7 bases. V dropped 4 bases and J dropped 10; count of bases not matched to a gene: 4. The CDR3 covers 12 residues. Germline CDR1 is MNHEY and CDR2 is SMNVEV (reference sequence). CDR3 residues: CASSSTGDEQFF. CDR3 in DNA: TGTGCCAGCAGTTCAACAGGGGACGAGCAGTTCTTC.

This chain connects TRBV4-2 to TRBJ1-2, with 7 bases aligning to TRBD1. CDR3 length: 15 residues. V trimming: 1 base; J trimming: 1 base; junction bases outside the gene matches: 3. CDR1 is LGHNA and CDR2 is YNFKEQ in the germline V gene. The CDR3 loop is CASSQGTGHNYGYTF. Written as DNA, the CDR3 is TGTGCCAGCAGCCAAGGGACAGGCCATAACTATGGCTACACCTTC.

This chain connects TRBV6-5 to TRBJ1-3; no clear D. V was trimmed by 4 bases and J by 1 base, leaving 14 bases between them. The CDR3 extends over 16 amino acids. CDR1 and CDR2 (germline): MNHEY, SVGAGI. DNA of the CDR3: TGTGCCAGCAGTTCGCCCAGAAGGAATTCTGGAAACACCATATATTTT. It is translated as CASSSPRRNSGNTIYF.

This chain uses TRBV19 with TRBJ2-7; possible D gene TRBD2, 5 bases. CDR1 and CDR2 (germline): LNHDA, SQIVND (reference sequence). Between the trimmed V and J ends, which lost 5 bases and 7 bases, there was a span of 18 bases. The length of the CDR3 is 14 residues. The CDR3 here is CASSAGPSPGEQYF. In DNA form, the CDR3 reads TGTGCCAGTAGTGCCGGACCCTCACCGGGGGAGCAGTACTTC.

CDR3 sequence reads: CAQTVGRVPGEQYF. Written as DNA, the CDR3 is TGTGCCCAAACGGTGGGCAGGGTGCCGGGGGAGCAGTACTTC. This chain uses TRBV30 with TRBJ2-7; D is perhaps TRBD1 or TRBD2 (5 bases each). With 8 bases removed from V and 7 bases from J, the gap between germline ends came to 24 bases. Germline loops: CDR1 GTSNPN, CDR2 SVGIG (reference sequence). The CDR3 sequence is 14 residues long.

This clone was seen a handful of times. The gene calls are TRBV5-6 and TRBJ2-3; 11 bases agree with TRBD2. V lost 2 bases, J lost 8 bases, and 7 bases stayed unmatched. The CDR3 length is 15 residues. Germline CDR1 SGHDT, CDR2 YYEEEE. In nucleotides, the CDR3 is TGTGCCAGCAGCTTTAAGACTAGCGGGGCCCCTACGCAGTATTTT. Translating it yields CASSFKTSGAPTQYF.

The rearrangement links TRBV7-9 to TRBJ2-2, with 11 bases lining up with TRBD2. V shed 3 bases and J 5 bases; nucleotides not matched to a gene: 5. CDR1 and CDR2 (germline): SEHNR, FQNEAQ (reference sequence). The CDR3 spans 16 residues. The CDR3 reads CASSFRTSGRTGELFF. The DNA of the CDR3 is TGTGCCAGCAGCTTCCGGACTAGCGGGCGGACCGGGGAGCTGTTTTTT.

This chain joins TRBV9 and TRBJ2-3; D assignment may be TRBD1 or TRBD2 (5 bases each). Per germline, CDR1 SGDLS and CDR2 YYNGEE. This CDR3 has 16 residues. Deletions cut 4 bases from V and 6 bases from J, with 21 bases between. The CDR3 DNA reads TGTGCCAGCAGCCCCCGCGAGGGGATGGGGCTGGATACGCAGTATTTT. The encoded protein is CASSPREGMGLDTQYF. Using reference TRBV9 and TRBJ2-3 for the parts outside the CDR3, the full variable domain is DSGVTQTPKHLITATGQRVTLRCSPRSGDLSVYWYQQSLDQGLQFLIQYYNGEERAKGNILERFSAQQFPDLHSELNLSSLELGDSALYFCASSPREGMGLDTQYFGPGTRLTVL.

This chain uses TRBV6-5 with TRBJ1-1; D uncertain. The CDR3 consists of 13 residues. Germline CDR1 reads MNHEY; CDR2 reads SVGAGI. The V end lost 8 bases, the J end lost 0 bases, and 10 bases lay between the germline ends. For the CDR3, the DNA is TGTGCCAGCGCACCTTTGTTGAACACTGAAGCTTTCTTT. It translates to CASAPLLNTEAFF.

On this clone itself: It may be a read error: a sequence one base away is much more abundant. The V gene is TRBV7-9, the J gene TRBJ1-3, with D unresolved. Germline V gene data show CDR1 as SEHNR and CDR2 as FQNEAQ (reference sequence). CDR3 length: 12 residues. Trimming took 1 base from V and 3 from J, leaving 1 base between them. CDR3 DNA: TGTGCCAGCAGCTTAGGTGGAAACACCATATATTTT. Translation: CASSLGGNTIYF.

This clone was picked up a small number of times. The sample has other DNA sequences that encode this CDR3 too. The rearrangement joins TRBV5-1 to TRBJ2-6; weak D call: TRBD2 (5 bases). V was trimmed by 0 bases and J by 0 bases, leaving 7 bases between them. The CDR3 sequence is 16 residues long. Per the germline V gene, CDR1 is SGHRS and CDR2 is YFSETQ. The CDR3 coding sequence is TGCGCCAGCAGCTTGGTGGGGAGCTCTGGGGCCAACGTCCTGACTTTC. It specifies CASSLVGSSGANVLTF.

This chain connects TRBV14 to TRBJ2-6, with D possibly matching TRBD1 (5 bases). V lost 1 base to trimming and J lost 0 bases, with 10 bases between them. The CDR3 loop spans 17 amino acids. CDR1 and CDR2 (germline): SGHDN, FVKESK. DNA of the CDR3: TGTGCCAGCAGCCAAGGACAGCCAAGCTCTGGGGCCAACGTCCTGACTTTC. Protein: CASSQGQPSSGANVLTF.

This rearrangement joins TRBV19 to TRBJ2-7; D remains unclear. V dropped 10 bases and J dropped 0 bases, with 16 bases sitting between them. This CDR3 has 14 amino acids. Germline CDR1 and CDR2: LNHDA and SQIVND (reference sequence). CDR3 in DNA: TGTGCCACCGCACTCGACCGCCGCTCCTACGAGCAGTACTTC. Protein sequence: CATALDRRSYEQYF.

The rearrangement joins TRBV11-2 to TRBJ2-2; D is uncertain. The germline CDR1 and CDR2 sequences are SGHAT and FQNNGV. This CDR3 is 13 amino acids long. V was pared by 5 bases and J by 4 bases, with 8 bases between. The CDR3 loop reads CASSEDTTGELFF. Here the CDR3 DNA reads TGTGCCAGCAGCGAAGACACCACCGGGGAGCTGTTTTTT.

This chain joins TRBV5-6 and TRBJ1-4; TRBD1 agrees at 10 bases. Germline-derived CDR1 and CDR2 are SGHDT and YYEEEE. The CDR3 totals 15 residues. The trim removed 4 bases at V and 6 bases at J, leaving 6 bases unmatched. The CDR3, as DNA: TGTGCCAGCAGCCTAACCGGGACAGGGGATGAAAAACTGTTTTTT. It yields the protein CASSLTGTGDEKLFF.

This chain connects TRBV19 to TRBJ2-7, with 8 bases aligning to TRBD2. Germline values: CDR1 LNHDA, CDR2 SQIVND (reference sequence). With V trimmed by 2 bases and J by 6 bases, 6 bases remained unmatched. The CDR3 runs 14 residues. The DNA of the CDR3 is TGTGCCAGTAGTATACGGGAGGGCCGTCGCGAGCAGTACTTC. Amino acid sequence: CASSIREGRREQYF.

V and J are TRBV30 and TRBJ1-1; no definite D call. The germline V gene encodes CDR1 GTSNPN and CDR2 SVGIG (reference sequence). This CDR3 is built from 12 residues. V was pared by 4 bases and J by 3 bases, with 9 bases between. The CDR3 nucleotides read TGTGCCTGGATCCCCGGACACACTGAAGCTTTCTTT. Its protein is CAWIPGHTEAFF.

The chain is built from TRBV4-3 and TRBJ2-7; no clear D gene. Germline V gene data show CDR1 as LGHNA and CDR2 as YSLEER. The V and J ends lost 0 bases and 2 bases respectively, with 5 bases between them. The CDR3 has 13 residues. The CDR3 reads CASSQEGPYEQYF. As DNA, the CDR3 is TGCGCCAGCAGCCAAGAAGGACCCTACGAGCAGTACTTC.

This clone was counted a few times. The chain joins TRBV4-1 to TRBJ1-5; TRBD1 matches at 7 bases. Germline CDR1 and CDR2: MGHRA and YSYEKL. Trimming cost V 0 bases and J 3 bases; bases outside gene matches: 5. The CDR3 spans 16 residues. CDR3 protein: CASSQERGLYNQPQHF. CDR3 DNA sequence: TGCGCCAGCAGCCAAGAAAGGGGGCTCTACAATCAGCCCCAGCATTTT.

The genes are TRBV29-1 and TRBJ1-5, with unresolved D. From germline, CDR1 is SQVTM and CDR2 ANQGSEA. The CDR3 length is 13 residues. V was cut by 5 bases and J by 0 bases, with 8 bases left in between. Written as DNA, the CDR3 is TGCAGCGTTTTAGAAGTTAGCAATCAGCCCCAGCATTTT. Amino acids: CSVLEVSNQPQHF. The whole variable domain, remainder taken from reference TRBV29-1 and TRBJ1-5, is SAVISQKPSRDICQRGTSLTIQCQVDSQVTMMFWYRQQPGQSLTLIATANQGSEATYESGFVIDKFPISRPNLTFSTLTVSNMSPEDSSIYLCSVLEVSNQPQHFGDGTRLSIL.

The rearrangement links TRBV11-2 to TRBJ1-4, with D maybe TRBD1 (6 bases). CDR1 is SGHAT, CDR2 FQNNGV, per germline. The CDR3 sequence is 15 residues long. V lost 4 bases and J 7 bases, leaving 16 bases between the germline ends. The CDR3 loop is CASSSIQGRGEKLFF. In DNA form, the CDR3 reads TGTGCCAGCAGCTCGATACAGGGTAGGGGTGAAAAACTGTTTTTT.

The gene calls are TRBV27 and TRBJ2-6; the D is unclear. This CDR3 spans 16 amino acids. Germline CDR1 and CDR2: MNHEY and SMNVEV (reference sequence). Trimming removed 3 bases at V and 0 bases at J, with 9 bases between. CDR3 bases: TGTGCCAGCAGTTTCGAGAGGTCCTCTGGGGCCAACGTCCTGACTTTC. As protein: CASSFERSSGANVLTF. The complete variable domain, with remaining parts taken from reference TRBV27 and TRBJ2-6, reads EAQVTQNPRYLITVTGKKLTVTCSQNMNHEYMSWYRQDPGLGLRQIYYSMNVEVTDKGDVPEGYKVSRKEKRNFPLILESPSPNQTSLYFCASSFERSSGANVLTFGAGSRLTVL.

The J gene is TRBJ2-1, the V gene TRBV28; D call uncertain. The CDR3 is made up of 11 amino acids. The germline CDR1 and CDR2 sequences are MDHEN and SYDVKM. Trimming left V 8 bases short and J 7 bases short, with 9 bases between. Here the CDR3 reads CASRGPNEQFF. CDR3 nucleotides: TGTGCCAGCCGTGGACCGAATGAGCAGTTCTTC.

This chain uses TRBV5-1 with TRBJ2-7; D is possibly TRBD2 (5 bases). V lost 0 bases to trimming and J lost 4 bases, with 14 bases between them. Germline V gene data show CDR1 as SGHRS and CDR2 as YFSETQ. There are 15 residues in the CDR3. CDR3 nucleotide sequence: TGCGCCAGCAGCTTGGTAGGTCTAGCTTCGTACGAGCAGTACTTC. Amino acids: CASSLVGLASYEQYF.

The rearrangement links TRBV5-6 to TRBJ1-2; D not certain. CDR3 size: 16 residues. The germline V gene encodes CDR1 SGHDT and CDR2 YYEEEE. V lost 0 bases to trimming and J lost 2 bases, with 14 bases between them. CDR3 sequence (DNA): TGTGCCAGCAGCTTGGAGACGAGAGGGAGAAACTATGGCTACACCTTC. Translated, it gives CASSLETRGRNYGYTF.